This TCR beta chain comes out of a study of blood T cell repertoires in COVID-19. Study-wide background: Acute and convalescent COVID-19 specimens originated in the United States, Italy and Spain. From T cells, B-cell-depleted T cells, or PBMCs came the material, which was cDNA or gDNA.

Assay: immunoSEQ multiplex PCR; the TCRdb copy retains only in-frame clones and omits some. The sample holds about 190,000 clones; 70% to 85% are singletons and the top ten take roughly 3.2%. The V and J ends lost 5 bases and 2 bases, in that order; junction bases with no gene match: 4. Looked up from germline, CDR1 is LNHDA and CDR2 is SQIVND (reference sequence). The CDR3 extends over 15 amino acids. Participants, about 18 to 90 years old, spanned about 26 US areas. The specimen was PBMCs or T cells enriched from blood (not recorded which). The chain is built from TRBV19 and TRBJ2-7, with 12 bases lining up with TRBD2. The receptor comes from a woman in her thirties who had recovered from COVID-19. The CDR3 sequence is CASSPGTSGPYEQYF. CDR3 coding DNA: TGTGCCAGTAGTCCCGGGACTAGCGGGCCCTACGAGCAGTACTTC. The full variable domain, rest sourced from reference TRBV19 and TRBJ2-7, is DGGITQSPKYLFRKEGQNVTLSCEQNLNHDAMYWYRQDPGQGLRLIYYSQIVNDFQKGDIAEGYSVSREKKESFPLTVTSAQKNPTAFYLCASSPGTSGPYEQYFGPGTRLTVT.